This TCR beta chain was recorded in a study of blood T cells in healthy people across ages. Overall study results and limits: Bulk PBMC profiling left naive and antigen-experienced comparisons inconclusive. Long-lived and aged donors differed, with more naive CD4+ cells and higher diversity in the long-lived.

All donors came from Russia, were Caucasian and healthy, and spanned ages about 6 to 100. The V end lost 5 bases, the J end lost 6 bases, and 13 bases lay between the germline ends. The CDR3 is 13 residues long. About this clonotype: The antigen is not known.

A second PCR, run for about 6 to 12 cycles, used a sample-barcoded 5' primer plus a J-beta primer mix. TCRdb re-called the 5' RACE reads through MiXCR, storing one row per CDR3 protein. Here the sample spans about 970,000 distinct CDR3 sequences, roughly 50% being singletons. This TCR derives from a woman aged 55-69 years in good health. Sequenced material: blood. The V and J genes are TRBV12-3 or TRBV12-4 and TRBJ1-2, with D perhaps TRBD1 (5 bases). The CDR3 is CASSLRTNHGYTF. The CDR3, as DNA: TGTGCCAGCAGTCTCCGGACAAACCATGGCTACACCTTC.